This T cell receptor (beta chain) was observed in a study of control samples from healthy donors and cancer patients. The CDR3 covers 15 residues. The germline V gene has CDR1 ENHRY and CDR2 SYGVKD. V was trimmed by 4 bases and J by 0 bases, leaving 11 bases between them. Only one count was recorded for this clone. Some clones are missing from TCRdb's copy, which holds only in-frame ones; the method was immunoSEQ multiplex PCR. The profile covers 110,000 or so clones, with roughly nine tenths appearing a single time and about two fifths taken by the ten largest. The chain couples TRBV10-3 to TRBJ2-3; TRBD2 might be the D (5 bases). The receptor's source is a man aged 45-60 years in good health. The source material was blood. CDR3 amino acids: CAISVGGGSTDTQYF. In nucleotides, the CDR3 is TGTGCCATCAGTGTAGGCGGCGGGAGCACAGATACGCAGTATTTT.